The present entry profiles one TCR beta chain with its context. Its antigen is not known. The V gene's germline CDR1 is SGHRS and CDR2 YFSETQ. CDR3 size: 16 residues. Trimming removed 4 bases from V and 5 bases from J; junction bases left unmatched: 10. Libraries were prepared by immunoSEQ multiplex PCR; TCRdb keeps only in-frame clonotypes and omits some of them. The sample consists of some 86,000 clones, just over 90% of them appearing once. The entry originates in a study of T cell responses to AZD1222 COVID-19 vaccine. Overall study results and limits: Repertoire collection took place solely once the T cell response had peaked. Spike-specific TCRs gained breadth and depth after people received two AZD1222 doses. Unmutated variant regions are reportedly targeted by nearly half of spike-specific TCRs. Spike-wide coverage was observed for vaccine-associated CD4 TCRs, with dominant responses at 160-218 and 743-854.

The origin of this receptor is an adult who received the AZD1222 COVID-19 vaccine. The specimen comprised peripheral blood, sampled 28 days after the second AZD1222 dose. V usage is TRBV5-1 and J usage is TRBJ2-1; the match to TRBD1 covers 9 bases. The DNA for the CDR3 is TGCGCCAGCAGCGCTGGGGTGGGACAGGGAGACAATGAGCAGTTCTTC. Protein product: CASSAGVGQGDNEQFF.